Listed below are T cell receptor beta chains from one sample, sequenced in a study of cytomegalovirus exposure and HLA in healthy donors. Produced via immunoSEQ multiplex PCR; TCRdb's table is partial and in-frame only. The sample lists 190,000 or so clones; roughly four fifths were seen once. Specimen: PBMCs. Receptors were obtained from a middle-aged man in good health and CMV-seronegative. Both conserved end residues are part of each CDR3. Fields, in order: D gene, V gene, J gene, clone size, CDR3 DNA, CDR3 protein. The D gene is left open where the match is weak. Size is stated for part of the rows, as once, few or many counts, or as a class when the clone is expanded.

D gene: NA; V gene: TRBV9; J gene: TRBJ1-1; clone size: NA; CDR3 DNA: TGTGCCAGCAGTTTTTCCATTGAGATGAACACTGAAGCTTTCTTT; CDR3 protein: CASSFSIEMNTEAFF
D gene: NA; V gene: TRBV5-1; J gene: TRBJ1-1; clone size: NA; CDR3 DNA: TGCGCCAGTAGCTTCGAGACAGGAACTGTGAACACTGAAGCTTTCTTT; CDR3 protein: CASSFETGTVNTEAFF
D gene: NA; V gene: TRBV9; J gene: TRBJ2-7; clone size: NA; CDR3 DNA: TGTGCCAGCAGCTCCGGGGTACCTTACGAGCAGTACTTC; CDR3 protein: CASSSGVPYEQYF
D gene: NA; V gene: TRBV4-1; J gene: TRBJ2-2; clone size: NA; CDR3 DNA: TGCGCCAGCAGCCATGCGGGACAGCCGTCAACCGGGGAGCTGTTTTTT; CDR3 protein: CASSHAGQPSTGELFF
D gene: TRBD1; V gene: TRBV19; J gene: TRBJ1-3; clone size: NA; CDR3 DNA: TGTGCCAGTAGAATCGGGACAGGCTCTGGAAACACCATATATTTT; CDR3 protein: CASRIGTGSGNTIYF
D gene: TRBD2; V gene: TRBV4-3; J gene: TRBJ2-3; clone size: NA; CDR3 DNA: TGCGCCAGCAGCCAAGACCCTGCTAGCGGGAGAATAAATACGCAGTATTTT; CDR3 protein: CASSQDPASGRINTQYF
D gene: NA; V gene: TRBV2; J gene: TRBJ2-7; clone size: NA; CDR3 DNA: TGTGCCAGCAGGACAGACTACGAGCAGTACTTC; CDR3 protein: CASRTDYEQYF
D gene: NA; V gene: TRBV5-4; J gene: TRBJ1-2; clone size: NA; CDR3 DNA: TGTGCCAGCAGCTTGGAAAGGAGTAACTATGGCTACACCTTC; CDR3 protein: CASSLERSNYGYTF
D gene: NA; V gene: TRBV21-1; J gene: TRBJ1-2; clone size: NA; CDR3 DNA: TGTGCCAGCAGCAAAGGTGGTAGAGGCTACACCTTC; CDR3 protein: CASSKGGRGYTF
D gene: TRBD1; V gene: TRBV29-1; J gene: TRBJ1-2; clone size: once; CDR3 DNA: TGCAGCGCCGGGACAGCCAGGGGTTCTGGCTACACCTTC; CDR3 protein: CSAGTARGSGYTF
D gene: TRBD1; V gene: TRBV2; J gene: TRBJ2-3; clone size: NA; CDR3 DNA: TGTGCCAGCAGTTACAGGGGATTCACAGATACGCAGTATTTT; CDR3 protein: CASSYRGFTDTQYF
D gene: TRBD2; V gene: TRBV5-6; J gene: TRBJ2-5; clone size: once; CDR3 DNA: TGTGCCAGCAGCTTGGGTTTGCTAGCGGGCCAAGAGACCCAGTACTTC; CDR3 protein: CASSLGLLAGQETQYF
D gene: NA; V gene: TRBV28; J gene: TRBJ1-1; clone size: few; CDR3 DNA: TGTGCCAGCAGCAGAACACTGAACACTGAAGCTTTCTTT; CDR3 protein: CASSRTLNTEAFF
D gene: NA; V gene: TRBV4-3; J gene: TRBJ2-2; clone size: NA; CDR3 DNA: TGCGCCAGCAGCCAAGAGAGGCCACCGAACACCGGGGAGCTGTTTTTT; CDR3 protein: CASSQERPPNTGELFF
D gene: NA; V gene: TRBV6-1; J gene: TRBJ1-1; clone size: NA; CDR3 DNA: TGTGCCAGCAGTGGGGCCGGGGGGCCCCCTGAAGCTTTCTTT; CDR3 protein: CASSGAGGPPEAFF
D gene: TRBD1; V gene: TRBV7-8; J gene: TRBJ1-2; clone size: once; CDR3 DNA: TGTGCCAGCAGCCCACAGGGGACCTATGGCTACACCTTC; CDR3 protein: CASSPQGTYGYTF